This T cell receptor (beta chain) stems from a study of glioma-infiltrating T cells after dendritic cell vaccination. PBMC were collected before vaccination, two weeks after the third vaccination, and at progression. Primers: 60 V beta forward and 13 J beta reverse. Data came from immunoSEQ multiplex PCR; TCRdb stores just in-frame clones and leaves some out. The repertoire holds about 73,000 clones, with approximately 80% as singletons. The CDR3 consists of 17 residues. The V segment lost 4 bases and the J segment 5 bases; nucleotides outside the gene matches: 17. In germline, CDR1 is SGHNT, CDR2 YYREEE (reference sequence).

The origin of this receptor is a human donor with glioblastoma. The sequenced sample was blood, obtained before dendritic cell vaccination. The chain employs TRBV5-4 and TRBJ2-5; the match to TRBD2 covers 7 bases. CDR3 residues: CASSPNSGGRSRETQYF. The CDR3 region has the DNA TGTGCCAGCAGCCCGAACTCGGGGGGACGAAGTAGGGAGACCCAGTACTTC.